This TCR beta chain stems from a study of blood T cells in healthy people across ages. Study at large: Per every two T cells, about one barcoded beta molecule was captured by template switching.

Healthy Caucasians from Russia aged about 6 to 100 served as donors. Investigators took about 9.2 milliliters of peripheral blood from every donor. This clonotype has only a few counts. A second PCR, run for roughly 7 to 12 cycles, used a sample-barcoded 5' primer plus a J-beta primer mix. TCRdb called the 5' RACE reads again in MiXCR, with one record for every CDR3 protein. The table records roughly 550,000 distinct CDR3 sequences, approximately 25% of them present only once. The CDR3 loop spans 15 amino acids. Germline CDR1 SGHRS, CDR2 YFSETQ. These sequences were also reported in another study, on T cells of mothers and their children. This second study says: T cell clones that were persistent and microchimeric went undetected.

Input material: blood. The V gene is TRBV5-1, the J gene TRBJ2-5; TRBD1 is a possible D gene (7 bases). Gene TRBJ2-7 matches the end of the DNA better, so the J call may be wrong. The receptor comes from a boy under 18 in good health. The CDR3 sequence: CASSWGDSPLYEQYF. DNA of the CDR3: TGCGCCAGCAGCTGGGGGGACAGTCCACTCTACGAGCAGTACTTC.